This note documents a single T cell receptor (beta chain) sequence. Antigen specificity is unknown. The sample comes from a study of T cell responses to AZD1222 COVID-19 vaccine. Regarding the study as a whole: Following two doses of AZD1222, Spike-specific TCR breadth and depth rose. Unmutated variant regions are reportedly the target of nearly half of TCRs that are spike-specific. Clonal diversity may have been underestimated, and the donors were mostly white British, with more females than males.

Trimming cost V 0 bases and J 5 bases, with 11 bases left between them. This CDR3 region has 14 residues. From germline, CDR1 is SGHRS and CDR2 YFSETQ. Measured with immunoSEQ multiplex PCR; TCRdb has only the in-frame clones, and not every one. This sample has about 86,000 clones, with around 90% found just once. The V gene is TRBV5-1, the J gene TRBJ1-2; D is undetermined. The sequences come from peripheral blood, collected on day 0 of AZD1222 vaccination. This TCR was recovered from an adult in good health. The CDR3 DNA sequence: TGCGCCAGCAGCTTGGAGGCGGGAAGGTATGGCTACACCTTC. It translates to CASSLEAGRYGYTF.